The T cell receptor beta chain described here comes from a study of shared clonotypes between healthy human individuals. The study's findings and limits: When compared with the clonotypes that were shared by all four sorted-subset donors, the non-shared clonotypes turned out to have lower generation probabilities.

The assay was run at deep level. Only in-frame clones appear in the TCRdb table, and some are missing; sequencing was by immunoSEQ multiplex PCR. There are roughly 2,500,000 clones in the sample; roughly 93% occur only once, and approximately 0.37% lies in the top ten. All participating donors were Caucasian adults from Nashville, Tennessee. A word on this clone: The target antigen is unknown.

The CDR3 spans 15 residues. Germline CDR1 LGHNA, CDR2 YSLEER. Germline trimming cut 7 bases from V and 3 bases from J; bases unmatched to any gene: 10. Sequenced sample: naive CD4+ T cells from PBMCs. Indicated subset: CD45RA+ positively selected. The source is a man aged 18 to 29 in good health. Some clones in this sample may be carry-over from other donors' samples. V is TRBV4-3 and J is TRBJ2-3; 7 bases align to TRBD2. CDR3 nucleotides: TGCGCCAGCACCGAAGGTCGCGGGAGAACAGATACGCAGTATTTT. It translates to CASTEGRGRTDTQYF.